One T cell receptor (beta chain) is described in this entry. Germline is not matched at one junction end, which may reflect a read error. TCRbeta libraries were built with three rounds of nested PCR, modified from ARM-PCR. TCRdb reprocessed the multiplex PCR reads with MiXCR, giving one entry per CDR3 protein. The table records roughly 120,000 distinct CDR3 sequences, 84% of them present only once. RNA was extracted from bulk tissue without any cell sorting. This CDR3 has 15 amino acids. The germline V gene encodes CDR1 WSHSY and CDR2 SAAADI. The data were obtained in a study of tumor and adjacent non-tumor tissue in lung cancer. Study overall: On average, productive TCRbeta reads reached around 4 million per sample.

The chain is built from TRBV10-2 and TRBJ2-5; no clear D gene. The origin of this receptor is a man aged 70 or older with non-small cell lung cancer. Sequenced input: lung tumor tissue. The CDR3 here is CASSDYGLGVETQYF. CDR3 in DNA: TGCGCCAGTAGTGATTACGGCCTAGGAGTGGAGACCCAGTACTTC.